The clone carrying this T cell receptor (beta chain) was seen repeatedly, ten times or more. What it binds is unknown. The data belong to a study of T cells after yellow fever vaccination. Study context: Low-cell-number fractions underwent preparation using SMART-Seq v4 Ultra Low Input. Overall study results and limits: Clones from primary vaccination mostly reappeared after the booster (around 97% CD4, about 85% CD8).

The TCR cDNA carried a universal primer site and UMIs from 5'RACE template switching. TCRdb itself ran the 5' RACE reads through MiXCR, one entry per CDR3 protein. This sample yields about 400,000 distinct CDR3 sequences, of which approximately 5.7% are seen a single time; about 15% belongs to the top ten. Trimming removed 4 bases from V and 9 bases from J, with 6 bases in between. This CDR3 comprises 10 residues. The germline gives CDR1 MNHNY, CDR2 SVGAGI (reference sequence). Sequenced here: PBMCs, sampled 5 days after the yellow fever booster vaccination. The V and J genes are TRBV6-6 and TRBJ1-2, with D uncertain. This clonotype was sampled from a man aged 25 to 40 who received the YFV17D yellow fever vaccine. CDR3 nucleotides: TGTGCCAGCAGTTCAGTTAGCTACACCTTC. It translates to CASSSVSYTF.